This T cell receptor beta chain stems from a study of vaccination and CD4 T cells after COVID-19. Study as a whole: Comprising six males and four females, the convalescent participants counted two Hispanic individuals among them. Control wells got either CEFX epitopes, HIV-1 Nef peptides, or no peptide at all.

V lost 5 bases, J lost 1 base, and 17 bases lay in between. Germline CDR1 reads DFQATT; CDR2 reads SNEGSKA (reference sequence). CDR3 length: 15 residues. Sequencing of DNA taken from cultured CD4+ T cells relied on the Oncomine TCR Beta short-read assay. TCRdb redid the calling of the PCR reads with MiXCR, one entry per CDR3 protein. The data show about 23,000 distinct CDR3 sequences, with 45% to 65% seen just once and around 2.7% held by the top ten. Treatment specified: roughly ten-day PBMC culture with coronavirus spike peptide pools or control peptides (ViraFEST assay). About this clonotype itself: What it binds is unknown.

Sequencing input: CD4+ T cells from blood, cultured in vitro. V is TRBV20-1 and J is TRBJ1-1, with D uncertain. The receptor was isolated from a human donor who had recovered from COVID-19. DNA of the CDR3: TGCAGTGCTTTCGACGGTCTTAGGGCGAACACTGAAGCTTTCTTT. Protein product: CSAFDGLRANTEAFF.